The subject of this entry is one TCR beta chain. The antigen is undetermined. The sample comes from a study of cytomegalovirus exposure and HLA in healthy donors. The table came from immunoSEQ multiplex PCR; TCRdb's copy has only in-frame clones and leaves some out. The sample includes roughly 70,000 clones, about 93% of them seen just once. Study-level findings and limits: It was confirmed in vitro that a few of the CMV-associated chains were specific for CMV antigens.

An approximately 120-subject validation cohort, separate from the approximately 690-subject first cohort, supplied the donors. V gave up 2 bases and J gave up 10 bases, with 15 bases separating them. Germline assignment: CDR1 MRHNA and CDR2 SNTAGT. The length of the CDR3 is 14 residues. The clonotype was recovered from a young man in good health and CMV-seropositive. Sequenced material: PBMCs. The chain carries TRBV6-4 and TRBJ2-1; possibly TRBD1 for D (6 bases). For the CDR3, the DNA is TGTGCCAGCAGTGACACCGACAGGAGCGGCGAGCAGTTCTTC. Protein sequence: CASSDTDRSGEQFF.